Reported below is one T cell receptor beta chain. This clone was observed at least ten times. This receptor's antigen is unknown. Per-base qualities were not stored, and no clone one base away is much larger. This entry is derived from a study of T cells after posttransplantation cyclophosphamide listed by TCRdb under 2016. For the wider study: T cell repertoire reconstitution was tracked by TRB sequencing after myeloablative bone marrow transplantation in which posttransplantation cyclophosphamide was used as GVHD prophylaxis. Antigen receptor sequencing covered samples from 35 PTCy-treated patients and approximately 15 of their related bone marrow donors. In 3 patients, TRB sequencing was also performed on up to about 3 more blood samples taken 2 to 5.2 years after transplant, and in several patients, pretransplant blood was also TRB-sequenced. Public TRB sequences were compared against a database of over 3,000 sequences linked to responses to pathogens, tumor antigens, self-antigens and alloantigens. Because TRA and TRB clonality correlated tightly in 9 samples, the subsequent TCR analyses were limited to TRB only. Blood from all 30 or so PTCy patients who had 1-year posttransplant specimens underwent TRB sequencing.

TRB sequencing was run on genomic DNA with either the immunoSEQ assay at survey resolution or the hsTCRB kit. The authors' pipeline ran thus. The immunoSEQ software handled initial read processing, and the LymphoSeq R package was used for repertoire analyses. For each TRB dataset, clonality was calculated as 1 minus normalized Shannon entropy, and the Gini coefficient was computed as well. To infer phenotypes in unsorted samples, TRB sequences from sorted subsets of the recipient or donor were mapped onto unsorted samples from the same recipient. TCRdb provides this immuneACCESS table in a form limited to in-frame rearrangements. Some clones are lacking; in checked studies, under half of them reflect an unresolved V gene, and why the rest are absent is not known. V, J and clone size reflect that table, while D and trimming were determined from the DNA. The sample features 30,000 to 35,000 clones, and none is a singleton. 6.5% to 7% of the sample belongs to the ten largest clones.

General conclusions and limits of the study: Donor-recipient similarity was low at 1-2 months but increased during the first year, and donor CD8+ memory clones often dominated later blood repertoires. The TRB repertoires of T cells infiltrating skin or the GI tract showed only limited overlap with the TRB repertoires found in blood. Across 35 to 55 patients, TRB clonality was highly associated with recipient CMV seropositivity and CMV reactivation, and diversity in PTCy patients was similar to diversity in CNI/methotrexate controls.

On the day of marrow donation, related bone marrow donors gave peripheral blood samples. Mononuclear cells from peripheral blood and bone marrow were separated by Ficoll-Hypaque density centrifugation and then cryopreserved. The material sequenced was PBMCs. This clonotype was sampled from a woman between 45 and 60 years old in good health and a related stem cell transplant donor.

CDR3 reads: CASSSGTGMNTEAFF. The nucleotide sequence reads TGTGCCAGCAGTTCGGGGACAGGGATGAACACTGAAGCTTTCTTT. The chain is encoded by TRBV27 joined to TRBJ1-1, with TRBD1 identical over 9 junction bases. The CDR3 spans 15 residues, from the cysteine through the phenylalanine. Just CDR3 DNA is preserved here, 45 bases in frame from base 1. The germline V gene (reference sequence) specifies MNHEY as CDR1 and SMNVEV as CDR2. V loses 4 bases at its end and J loses 0 bases; junction bases beyond the gene matches: 3.